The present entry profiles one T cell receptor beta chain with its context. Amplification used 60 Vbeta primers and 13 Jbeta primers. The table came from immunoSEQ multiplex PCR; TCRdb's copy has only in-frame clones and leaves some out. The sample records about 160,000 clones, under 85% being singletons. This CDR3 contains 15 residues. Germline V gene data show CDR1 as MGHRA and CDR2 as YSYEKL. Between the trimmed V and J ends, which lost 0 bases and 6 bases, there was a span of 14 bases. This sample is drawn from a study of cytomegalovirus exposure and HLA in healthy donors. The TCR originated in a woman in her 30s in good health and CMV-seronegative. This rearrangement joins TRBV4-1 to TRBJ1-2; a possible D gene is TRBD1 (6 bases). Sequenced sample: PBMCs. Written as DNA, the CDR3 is TGCGCCAGCAGCCAAGATCGGACAACAGGGCATGGCTACACCTTC. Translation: CASSQDRTTGHGYTF.